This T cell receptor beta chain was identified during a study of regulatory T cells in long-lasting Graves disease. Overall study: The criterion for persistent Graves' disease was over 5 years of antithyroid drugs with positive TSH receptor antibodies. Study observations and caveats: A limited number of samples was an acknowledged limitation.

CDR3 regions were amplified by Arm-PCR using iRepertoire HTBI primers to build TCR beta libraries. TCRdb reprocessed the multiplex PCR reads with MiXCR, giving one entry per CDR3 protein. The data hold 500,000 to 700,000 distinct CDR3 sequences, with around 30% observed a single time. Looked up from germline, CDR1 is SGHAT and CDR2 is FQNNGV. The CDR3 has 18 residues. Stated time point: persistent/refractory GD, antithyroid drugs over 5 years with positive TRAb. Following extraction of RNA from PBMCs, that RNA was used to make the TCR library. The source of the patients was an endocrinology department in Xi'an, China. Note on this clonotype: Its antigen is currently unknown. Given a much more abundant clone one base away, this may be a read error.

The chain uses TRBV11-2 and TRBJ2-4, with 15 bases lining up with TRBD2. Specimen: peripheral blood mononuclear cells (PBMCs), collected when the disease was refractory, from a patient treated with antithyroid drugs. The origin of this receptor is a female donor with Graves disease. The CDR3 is CASSSGLAGGPLKSIQYF. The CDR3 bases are TGTGCCAGCAGCTCCGGACTAGCGGGAGGGCCGCTAAAAAGCATTCAGTACTTC.